This T cell receptor (beta chain) was sequenced for a study of blood T cell repertoires in COVID-19. Across the whole study: Samples representing acute and convalescent COVID-19 were sourced from the United States, Italy and Spain. The analysed material was cDNA or gDNA that came from T cells, B-cell-depleted T cells, or PBMCs.

In the original analysis: Nucleated cell number was recorded as an estimate derived from reference gene primer amplification. Repertoires were generated with immunoSEQ multiplex PCR, while TCRdb's copy carries only in-frame clones and drops some. That table gives V, J and clone size, and the DNA gave D and trimming. The table shows 250,000 to 300,000 clones, with around 83% occurring only once. CDR1 is SGHAT and CDR2 is FQNNGV in the germline V gene. The CDR3 is 14 amino acids. The junction had 5 bases not matched to a gene; V was cut back by 4 bases and J by 7 bases. Sequences were obtained from peripheral blood. V gene TRBV11-2 combines with J gene TRBJ1-2; 11 bases are shared with TRBD1. This receptor was taken from a man older than 75 with acute or convalescent COVID-19. The CDR3 is CASSSDRGRGGYTF. DNA for the CDR3: TGTGCCAGCAGCTCGGACAGGGGGCGAGGTGGCTACACCTTC.